The present TCR beta chain was sequenced within a study of cytomegalovirus exposure and HLA in healthy donors. V dropped 3 bases and J dropped 0 bases, with 12 bases sitting between them. This CDR3 has 17 residues. Germline CDR1 SNHLY, CDR2 FYNNEI. With respect to this clone: What it recognizes is unknown.

Repertoires were generated with immunoSEQ multiplex PCR, while TCRdb's copy carries only in-frame clones and drops some. The data show approximately 160,000 clones, roughly 91% seen once. Study observations and caveats: Most TCR sequences were seen very rarely across donors, but some public TCRs occurred in many. According to a subsequent analysis, TCR clusters from the first cohort were inclined to appear together in the roughly 120 validation repertoires.

Sample: PBMCs. This chain joins TRBV2 and TRBJ2-6; a weak D match, TRBD1 (5 bases). The TCR comes from a woman between 18 and 29 years old in good health and CMV-seropositive. The CDR3 region is CASSEVQGLSGANVLTF. The DNA for the CDR3 is TGTGCCAGCAGTGAGGTTCAGGGTCTCTCTGGGGCCAACGTCCTGACTTTC.